Listed below are T cell receptor beta chains from one sample, sequenced in a study of T-cell reconstitution after alpha-beta-depleted transplantation in children. MiXCR, applied by TCRdb to the PCR reads, yields one record per CDR3 protein. There are roughly 610,000 distinct CDR3 sequences in the sample; approximately 10% occur only once, and 3.5% to 5% lies in the top ten. The material was PBMCs from the stem cell graft donor, obtained from the stem cell graft. These receptors were collected from a human donor who donated a stem cell graft to a child with acute myeloid leukemia. Both conserved end residues are part of each CDR3. Each record gives: D gene, V gene, J gene, clone size, CDR3 DNA, CDR3 protein. A D gene is named only where the DNA matches it firmly. Only part of the rows carry a size: once, few, many, or a class if the clone is expanded.

TRBD2	TRBV5-1	TRBJ2-1	few	TGCGCCAGCAGCCCGGGACTAGCGGGGACGATTTCCTACAATGAGCAGTTCTTC	CASSPGLAGTISYNEQFF
TRBD2	TRBV12-3/TRBV12-4	TRBJ2-2	few	TGTGCCAGCAACTTACAAGCGGGAGTTCCCGGGGAGCTGTTTTTT	CASNLQAGVPGELFF
NA	TRBV5-1	TRBJ2-1	NA	TGCGCCAGCAGCTCCAGGGGGGGGCACTACAATGAGCAGTTCTTC	CASSSRGGHYNEQFF
TRBD2	TRBV28	TRBJ2-1	many	TGTGCCAGCAGTTTGGGTAGCGGGAGATTCAATGAGCAGTTCTTC	CASSLGSGRFNEQFF
TRBD2	TRBV7-2	TRBJ2-7	few	TGTGCCAGCAGCTTAGCCAGTACTAGCGGGGCGGCTAGAGAGCAGTACTTC	CASSLASTSGAAREQYF
NA	TRBV5-1	TRBJ1-1	few	TGCGCCAGCAGCTTGGCGGGGGTGCCCACTGAAGCTTTCTTT	CASSLAGVPTEAFF
TRBD1	TRBV9	TRBJ2-5	many	TGTGCCAGCAGCGAGAGGGACAGGGAAGAGACCCAGTACTTC	CASSERDREETQYF
TRBD2	TRBV7-2	TRBJ2-3	many	TGTGCCAGCAGCTTAGGGTGGGGAGGGACAGATACGCAGTATTTT	CASSLGWGGTDTQYF
NA	TRBV29-1	TRBJ2-7	many	TGCAGCGCCAGAAAACAGGGGAGGTGGTTC	CSARKQGRWF
NA	TRBV7-6	TRBJ1-6	NA	TGTGCCAGCAGCTCGACGGGCCGCCATTCACCCCTCCACTTT	CASSSTGRHSPLHF
TRBD1	TRBV6-5	TRBJ2-3	NA	TGTGCCAGCAGTTCATCCGGGACAGGGGACGGTACGCAGTATTTT	CASSSSGTGDGTQYF
TRBD1	TRBV29-1	TRBJ2-1	many	TGCAGCAATGGACAGGGGGGTCCCAATGAGCAGTTCTTC	CSNGQGGPNEQFF
TRBD1	TRBV29-1	TRBJ2-7	few	TGCAGCGTTAGGACAGGGGGAGGCGAGCAGTACTTC	CSVRTGGGEQYF
TRBD2	TRBV5-6	TRBJ2-1	few	TGTGCCAGCACAATGAGCGGGAGGGCCTACAATGAGCAGTTCTTC	CASTMSGRAYNEQFF
TRBD1	TRBV12-3/TRBV12-4	TRBJ2-7	NA	TGTGCCAGCAGTTTAGGGGACAGGATGCGCGAGCAGTACTTC	CASSLGDRMREQYF
NA	TRBV5-1	TRBJ2-5	NA	TGCGCCAGCAGCTTGAACCCAATGAAGGGGGGATCAAGCAGCGAGACCCAGTACTTC	CASSLNPMKGGSSSETQYF
NA	TRBV12-3/TRBV12-4	TRBJ1-1	NA	TGTGCCAGCAGTTCGTTTGCTGAAGCTTTCTTT	CASSSFAEAFF
TRBD2	TRBV20-1	TRBJ2-1	NA	TGCAGTGCCTCCCGAGCGGGAACACAAAGAAACATTCAGTTCTTC	CSASRAGTQRNIQFF
NA	TRBV28	TRBJ2-3	few	TGTGCCAGCAGTTCCCCCGCAGGGCCTCGCACAGATACGCAGTATTTT	CASSSPAGPRTDTQYF
NA	TRBV10-2	TRBJ1-2	NA	TGCGCCAGCAGTGTTTTAAGGGAGGGCGGCTACACCTTC	CASSVLREGGYTF
TRBD2	TRBV9	TRBJ2-3	NA	TGTGCCAGCAGCTCCGGGACTAGCACGATGGCAGATACGCAGTATTTT	CASSSGTSTMADTQYF
NA	TRBV20-1	TRBJ2-1	NA	TGCAGTGCTATCCCCTATTCCGATGAGCAGTTCTTC	CSAIPYSDEQFF
TRBD2	TRBV5-1	TRBJ2-3	NA	TGCGCCAGCAGCTCCAGTATAGCGGGAGGTGGGGTGGATACGCAGTATTTT	CASSSSIAGGGVDTQYF
NA	TRBV27	TRBJ2-3	few	TGTGCCAGCAGTCTCCGTTTAGGGGGATACGGACACACAGATACGCAGTATTTT	CASSLRLGGYGHTDTQYF
NA	TRBV7-2	TRBJ1-1	NA	TGTGCCAGCAGCTCCCAGGCTAGCACTGAAGCTTTCTTT	CASSSQASTEAFF
TRBD1	TRBV29-1	TRBJ2-7	many	TGCAGCGTTGCCCCGACAGGGATTACCTACGAGCAGTACTTC	CSVAPTGITYEQYF
TRBD1	TRBV5-6	TRBJ1-2	few	TGTGCCAGCAGCGCGTCGGGACAGTACTATGGCTACACCTTC	CASSASGQYYGYTF
TRBD1	TRBV28	TRBJ2-3	NA	TGTGCCAGCACCGAGGCTGGACAGGGGAGTCAGGATACGCAGTATTTT	CASTEAGQGSQDTQYF
TRBD2	TRBV10-3	TRBJ2-2	many	TGTGCCATCGCGGGACTAGCGGGAGGGCCCGGGGAGCTGTTTTTT	CAIAGLAGGPGELFF
TRBD2	TRBV2	TRBJ2-5	few	TGTGCCAGCAGGGTCGCAGCGGGAGGGGTGACCCAGTACTTC	CASRVAAGGVTQYF
TRBD1	TRBV6-1	TRBJ2-6	NA	TGTGCCAGCAGTGCGGCCGGGACAGGGGGCACAGGGGCCAACGTCCTGACTTTC	CASSAAGTGGTGANVLTF
NA	TRBV7-7	TRBJ1-5	few	TGTGCTAGCAGCTTAAAATGGGTCCATCAGCCCCAGCATTTT	CASSLKWVHQPQHF
TRBD1	TRBV4-3	TRBJ2-3	many	TGCGCCAGCAGCCATCCCGGGACAGAGGCAGATACGCAGTATTTT	CASSHPGTEADTQYF
TRBD2	TRBV20-1	TRBJ2-1	few	TGCAGTGCTGCCCCCATAGCGGGAGGGTTATTGCAGTTCTTC	CSAAPIAGGLLQFF
NA	TRBV20-1	TRBJ2-5	few	TGCAGTGCCCCCACAGCGGGCCAGGGGGAGACCCAGTACTTC	CSAPTAGQGETQYF
NA	TRBV7-9	TRBJ1-1	many	TGTGCCAGCAGCTTCCCCGGTCAGGACAGCCCGGTCACTGAAGCTTTCTTT	CASSFPGQDSPVTEAFF
NA	TRBV7-8	TRBJ2-3	many	TGTGCCACCCCCGACCCCGCTAGAACAGATACGCAGTATTTT	CATPDPARTDTQYF
TRBD2	TRBV7-2	TRBJ2-7	NA	TGTGCCAGCAGCTTAGCGGGGGCTAGCGGGAGATACGAGCAGTACTTC	CASSLAGASGRYEQYF
TRBD1	TRBV6-1	TRBJ2-2	few	TGTGCCAGCAGCCCTGGACAGGGGAAGGCCGGGGAGCTGTTTTTT	CASSPGQGKAGELFF
NA	TRBV21-1	TRBJ1-1	NA	TGTGCCTCTCAACCACCCGGGACCCCCGGGAAAGCTTTCTTT	CASQPPGTPGKAFF
TRBD2	TRBV7-9	TRBJ2-5	NA	TGTGCCAGCGGACTAGAAGTCATCGGGACCCAGTACTTC	CASGLEVIGTQYF